This TCR beta chain stems from a study of shared clonotypes between healthy human individuals. Study results and limitations: Of the naive CD4 clonotypes, approximately 5% were shared across a few donors. Larger estimated richness was generally recorded for naive subsets relative to memory subsets.

The CDR3 spans 15 residues. The V and J ends lost 3 bases and 5 bases respectively, with 17 bases between them. From germline, CDR1 is SGHDT and CDR2 YYEEEE. The protocol was immunoSEQ multiplex PCR, while the TCRdb copy is restricted to in-frame clones and leaves out a portion. Altogether about 1,900,000 clones are present, about 94% being singletons, with the ten largest covering under 1.5%. Selected positively for CCR7 and CD45RO-negative, naive CD8 cells excluded terminally differentiated effector memory CD45RA+ cells. This clone was seen once. Its antigen is as yet unknown. Sequenced sample: naive CD8+ T cells sorted from blood. This chain links TRBV5-6 with TRBJ2-5; a weak D match, TRBD2 (5 bases). This TCR was recovered from a man aged 18 to 30 in good health. CDR3 nucleotides: TGTGCCAGCAGCTCCGAGGGAGCGAAGGTGGAGACCCAGTACTTC. This codes for CASSSEGAKVETQYF. Full variable domain (rest looked up from reference TRBV5-6 and TRBJ2-5): DAGVTQSPTHLIKTRGQQVTLRCSPKSGHDTVSWYQQALGQGPQFIFQYYEEEERQRGNFPDRFSGHQFPNYSSELNVNALLLGDSALYLCASSSEGAKVETQYFGPGTRLLVL.